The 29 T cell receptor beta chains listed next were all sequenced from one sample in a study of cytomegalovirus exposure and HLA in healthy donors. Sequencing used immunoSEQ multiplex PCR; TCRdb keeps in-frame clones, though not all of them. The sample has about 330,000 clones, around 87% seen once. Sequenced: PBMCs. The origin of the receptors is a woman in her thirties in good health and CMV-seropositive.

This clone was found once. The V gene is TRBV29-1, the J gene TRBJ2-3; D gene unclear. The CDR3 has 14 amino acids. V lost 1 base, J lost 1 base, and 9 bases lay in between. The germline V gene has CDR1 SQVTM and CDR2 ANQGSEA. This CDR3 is CSVEGGDRTDTQYF. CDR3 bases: TGCAGCGTTGAAGGTGGGGATCGCACAGATACGCAGTATTTT.

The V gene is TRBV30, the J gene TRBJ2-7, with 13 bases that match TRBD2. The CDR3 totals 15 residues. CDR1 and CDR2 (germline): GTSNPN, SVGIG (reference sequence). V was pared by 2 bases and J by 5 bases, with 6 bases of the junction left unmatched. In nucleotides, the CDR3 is TGTGCCTGGAGTACCCGACTAGCGGGAGGTAACGAGCAGTACTTC. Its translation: CAWSTRLAGGNEQYF.

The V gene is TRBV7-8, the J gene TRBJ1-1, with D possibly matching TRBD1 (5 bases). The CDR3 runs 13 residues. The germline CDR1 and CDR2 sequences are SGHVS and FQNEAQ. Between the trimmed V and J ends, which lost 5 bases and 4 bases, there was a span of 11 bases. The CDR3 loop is CASSGGGGTEAFF. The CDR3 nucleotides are TGTGCCAGCAGCGGCGGGGGGGGCACTGAAGCTTTCTTT.

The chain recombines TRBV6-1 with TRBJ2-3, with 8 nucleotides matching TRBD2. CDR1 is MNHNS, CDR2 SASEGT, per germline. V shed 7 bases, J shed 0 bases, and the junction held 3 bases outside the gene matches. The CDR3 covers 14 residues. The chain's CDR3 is CASIAGISTDTQYF. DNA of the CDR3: TGTGCCAGCATAGCGGGGATTAGCACAGATACGCAGTATTTT.

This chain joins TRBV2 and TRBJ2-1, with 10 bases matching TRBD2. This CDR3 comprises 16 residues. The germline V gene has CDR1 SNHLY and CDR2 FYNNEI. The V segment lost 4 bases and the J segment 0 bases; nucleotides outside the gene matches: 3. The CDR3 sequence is CASSASSGSSYNEQFF. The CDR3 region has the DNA TGTGCCAGCAGTGCGTCTAGCGGGAGCTCCTACAATGAGCAGTTCTTC.

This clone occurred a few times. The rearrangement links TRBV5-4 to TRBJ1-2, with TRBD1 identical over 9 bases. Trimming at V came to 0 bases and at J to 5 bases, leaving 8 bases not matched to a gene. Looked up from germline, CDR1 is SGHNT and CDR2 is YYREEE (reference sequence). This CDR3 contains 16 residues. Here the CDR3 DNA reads TGTGCCAGCAGCTTGGCCAATCTGACAGGGGGATATGGCTACACCTTC. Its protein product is CASSLANLTGGYGYTF.

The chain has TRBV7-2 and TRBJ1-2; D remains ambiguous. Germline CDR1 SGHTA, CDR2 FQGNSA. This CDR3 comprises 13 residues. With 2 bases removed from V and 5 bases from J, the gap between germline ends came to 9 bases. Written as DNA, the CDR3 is TGTGCCAGCAGCTTACAGGTGGATTATGGCTACACCTTC. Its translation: CASSLQVDYGYTF.

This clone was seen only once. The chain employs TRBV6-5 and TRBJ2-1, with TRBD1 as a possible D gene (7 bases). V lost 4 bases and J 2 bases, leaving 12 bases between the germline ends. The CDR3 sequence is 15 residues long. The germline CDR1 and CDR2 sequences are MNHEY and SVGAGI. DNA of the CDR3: TGTGCCAGCAGTTTCGGCAGGGGGGCCTACAATGAGCAGTTCTTC. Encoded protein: CASSFGRGAYNEQFF.

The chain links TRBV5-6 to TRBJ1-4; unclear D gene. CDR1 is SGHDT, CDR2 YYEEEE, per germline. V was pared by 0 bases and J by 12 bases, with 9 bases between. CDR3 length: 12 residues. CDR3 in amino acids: CASSLDVGELFF. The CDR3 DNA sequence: TGTGCCAGCAGCTTGGATGTTGGGGAACTGTTTTTT.

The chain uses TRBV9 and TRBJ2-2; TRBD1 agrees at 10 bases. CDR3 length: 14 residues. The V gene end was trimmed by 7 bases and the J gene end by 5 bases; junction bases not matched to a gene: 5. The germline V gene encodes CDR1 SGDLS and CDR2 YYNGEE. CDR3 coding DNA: TGTGCCAGCGGAGGACAGGGGGGTACCGGGGAGCTGTTTTTT. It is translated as CASGGQGGTGELFF.

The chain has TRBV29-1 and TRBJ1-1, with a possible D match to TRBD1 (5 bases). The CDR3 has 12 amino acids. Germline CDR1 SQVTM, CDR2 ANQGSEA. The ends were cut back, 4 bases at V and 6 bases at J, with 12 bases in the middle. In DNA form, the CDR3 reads TGCAGCGTTGTTGGGGGTTTACCTGAAGCTTTCTTT. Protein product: CSVVGGLPEAFF. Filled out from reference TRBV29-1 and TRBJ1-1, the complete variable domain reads SAVISQKPSRDICQRGTSLTIQCQVDSQVTMMFWYRQQPGQSLTLIATANQGSEATYESGFVIDKFPISRPNLTFSTLTVSNMSPEDSSIYLCSVVGGLPEAFFGQGTRLTVV.

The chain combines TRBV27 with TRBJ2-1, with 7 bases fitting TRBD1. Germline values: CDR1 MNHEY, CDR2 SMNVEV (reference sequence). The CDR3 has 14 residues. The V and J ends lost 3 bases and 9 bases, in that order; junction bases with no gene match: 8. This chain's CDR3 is CASSFGLSGGEQFF. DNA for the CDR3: TGTGCCAGCAGTTTCGGTCTGTCAGGGGGTGAGCAGTTCTTC.

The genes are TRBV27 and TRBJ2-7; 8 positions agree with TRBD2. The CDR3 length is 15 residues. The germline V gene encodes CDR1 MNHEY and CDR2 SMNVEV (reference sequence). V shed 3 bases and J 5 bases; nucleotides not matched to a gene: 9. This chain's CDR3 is CASSFFGGGGNEQYF. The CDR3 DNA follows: TGTGCCAGCAGTTTTTTCGGTGGCGGGGGGAACGAGCAGTACTTC.

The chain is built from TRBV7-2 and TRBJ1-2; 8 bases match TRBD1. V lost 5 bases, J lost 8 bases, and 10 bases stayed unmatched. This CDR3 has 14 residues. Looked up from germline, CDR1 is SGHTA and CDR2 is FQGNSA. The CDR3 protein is CASSLKQGVGGYTF. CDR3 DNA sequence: TGTGCCAGCAGCCTCAAACAGGGGGTCGGCGGCTACACCTTC.

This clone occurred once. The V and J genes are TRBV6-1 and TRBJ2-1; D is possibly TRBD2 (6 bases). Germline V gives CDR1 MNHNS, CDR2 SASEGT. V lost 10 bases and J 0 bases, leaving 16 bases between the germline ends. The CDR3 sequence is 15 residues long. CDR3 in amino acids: CANAPGLGSYNEQFF. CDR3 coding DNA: TGTGCCAACGCCCCGGGACTGGGCTCCTACAATGAGCAGTTCTTC.

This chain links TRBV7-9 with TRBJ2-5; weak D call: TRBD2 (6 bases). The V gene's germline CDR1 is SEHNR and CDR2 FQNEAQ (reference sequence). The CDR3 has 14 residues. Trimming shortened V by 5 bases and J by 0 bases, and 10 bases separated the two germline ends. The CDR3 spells CASSTGTYQETQYF. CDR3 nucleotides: TGTGCCAGCAGCACTGGGACTTACCAAGAGACCCAGTACTTC.

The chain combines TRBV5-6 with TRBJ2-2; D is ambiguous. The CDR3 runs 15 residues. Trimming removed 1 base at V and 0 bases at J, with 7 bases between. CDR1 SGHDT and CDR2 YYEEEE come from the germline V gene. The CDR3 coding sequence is TGTGCCAGCAGCTTGATCCAGACGAACACCGGGGAGCTGTTTTTT. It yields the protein CASSLIQTNTGELFF.

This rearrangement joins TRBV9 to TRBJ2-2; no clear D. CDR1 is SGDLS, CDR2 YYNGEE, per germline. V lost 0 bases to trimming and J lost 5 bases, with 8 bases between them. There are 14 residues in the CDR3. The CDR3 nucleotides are TGTGCCAGCAGCGTAGTAGCCGAGACCGGGGAGCTGTTTTTT. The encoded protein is CASSVVAETGELFF.

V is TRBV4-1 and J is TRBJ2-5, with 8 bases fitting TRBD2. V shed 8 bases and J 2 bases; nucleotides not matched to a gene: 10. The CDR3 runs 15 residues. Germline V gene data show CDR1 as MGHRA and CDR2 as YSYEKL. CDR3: CASRNPAGGQETQYF. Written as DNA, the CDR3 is TGCGCCAGCCGTAACCCCGCGGGGGGACAAGAGACCCAGTACTTC.

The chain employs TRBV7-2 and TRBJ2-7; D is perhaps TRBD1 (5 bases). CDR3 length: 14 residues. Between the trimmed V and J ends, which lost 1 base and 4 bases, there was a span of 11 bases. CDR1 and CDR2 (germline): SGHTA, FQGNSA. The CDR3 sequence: CASSLVGQGYEQYF. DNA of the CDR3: TGTGCCAGCAGCTTAGTTGGTCAGGGTTACGAGCAGTACTTC. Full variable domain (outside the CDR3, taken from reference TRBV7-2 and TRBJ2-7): GAGVSQSPSNKVTEKGKDVELRCDPISGHTALYWYRQSLGQGLEFLIYFQGNSAPDKSGLPSDRFSAERTGGSVSTLTIQRTQQEDSAVYLCASSLVGQGYEQYFGPGTRLTVT.

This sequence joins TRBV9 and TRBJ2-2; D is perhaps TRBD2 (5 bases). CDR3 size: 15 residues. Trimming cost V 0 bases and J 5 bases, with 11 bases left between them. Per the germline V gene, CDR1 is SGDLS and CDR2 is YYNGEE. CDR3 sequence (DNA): TGTGCCAGCAGCGTAGTTGGAAGAGGGACCGGGGAGCTGTTTTTT. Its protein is CASSVVGRGTGELFF.

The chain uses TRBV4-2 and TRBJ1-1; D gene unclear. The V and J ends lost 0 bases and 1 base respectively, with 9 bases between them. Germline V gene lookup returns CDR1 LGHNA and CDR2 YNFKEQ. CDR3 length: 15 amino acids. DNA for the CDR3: TGTGCCAGCAGCCAAGATCCGCGACCGAACACTGAAGCTTTCTTT. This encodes CASSQDPRPNTEAFF.

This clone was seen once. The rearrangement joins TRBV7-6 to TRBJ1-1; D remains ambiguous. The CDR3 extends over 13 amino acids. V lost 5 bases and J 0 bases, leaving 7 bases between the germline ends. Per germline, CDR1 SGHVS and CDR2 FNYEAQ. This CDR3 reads CASSPKMNTEAFF. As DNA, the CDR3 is TGTGCCAGCAGCCCCAAGATGAACACTGAAGCTTTCTTT. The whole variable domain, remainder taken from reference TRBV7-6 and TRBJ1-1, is GAGVSQSPRYKVTKRGQDVALRCDPISGHVSLYWYRQALGQGPEFLTYFNYEAQQDKSGLPNDRFSAERPEGSISTLTIQRTEQRDSAMYRCASSPKMNTEAFFGQGTRLTVV.

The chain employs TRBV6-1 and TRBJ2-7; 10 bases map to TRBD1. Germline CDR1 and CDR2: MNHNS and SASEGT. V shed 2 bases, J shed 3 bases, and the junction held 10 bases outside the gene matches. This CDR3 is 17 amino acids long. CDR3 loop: CASSEPRFGTGVYEQYF. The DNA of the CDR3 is TGTGCCAGCAGTGAACCGCGCTTCGGGACAGGGGTCTACGAGCAGTACTTC.

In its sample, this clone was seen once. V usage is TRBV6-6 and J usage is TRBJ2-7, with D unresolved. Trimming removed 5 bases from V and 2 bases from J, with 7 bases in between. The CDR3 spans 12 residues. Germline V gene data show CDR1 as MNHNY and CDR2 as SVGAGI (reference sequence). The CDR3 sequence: CASSRDTYEQYF. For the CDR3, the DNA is TGTGCCAGCAGTAGAGACACCTACGAGCAGTACTTC.

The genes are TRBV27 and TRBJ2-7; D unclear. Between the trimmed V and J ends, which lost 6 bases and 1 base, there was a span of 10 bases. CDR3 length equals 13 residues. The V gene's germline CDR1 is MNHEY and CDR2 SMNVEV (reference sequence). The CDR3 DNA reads TGTGCCAGCAGGCGGACGGCTTCCTACGAGCAGTACTTC. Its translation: CASRRTASYEQYF.

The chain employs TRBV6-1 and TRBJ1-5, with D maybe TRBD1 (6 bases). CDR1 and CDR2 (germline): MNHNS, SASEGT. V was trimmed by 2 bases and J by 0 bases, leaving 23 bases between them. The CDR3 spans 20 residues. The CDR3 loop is CASSESRQGFGSTSNQPQHF. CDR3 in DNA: TGTGCCAGCAGTGAATCACGGCAGGGGTTTGGGAGTACTAGCAATCAGCCCCAGCATTTT.

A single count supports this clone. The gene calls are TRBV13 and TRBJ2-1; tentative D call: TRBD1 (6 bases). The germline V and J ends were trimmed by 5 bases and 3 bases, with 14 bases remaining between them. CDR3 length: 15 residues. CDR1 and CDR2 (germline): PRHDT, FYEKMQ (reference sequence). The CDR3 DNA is TGTGCCAGCAGCCACCGAGGACAGAACTACAATGAGCAGTTCTTC. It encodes CASSHRGQNYNEQFF.

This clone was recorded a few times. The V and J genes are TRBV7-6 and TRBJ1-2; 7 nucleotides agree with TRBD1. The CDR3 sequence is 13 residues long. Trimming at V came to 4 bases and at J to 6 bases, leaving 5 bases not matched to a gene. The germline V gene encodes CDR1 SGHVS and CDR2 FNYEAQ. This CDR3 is CASSSQGPNGYTF. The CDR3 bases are TGTGCCAGCAGCTCACAGGGGCCGAATGGCTACACCTTC.